The 4 T cell receptor beta chains below all came from one sample that was sequenced in a study of blood T cell repertoires in COVID-19. TCRdb keeps only in-frame clones here, not all; method: immunoSEQ multiplex PCR. The table records 150,000 to 200,000 clones, more than 85% of them present only once. The sequenced sample was peripheral blood. All receptors come from a young woman with active or convalescent COVID-19.

This clone was recorded a few times. V is TRBV19 and J is TRBJ2-7; D may be TRBD2 (5 bases). The V gene lost 5 bases and the J gene lost 3 bases, with 8 bases spanning the gap. Germline V gives CDR1 LNHDA, CDR2 SQIVND (reference sequence). The CDR3 length is 12 residues. CDR3 sequence (DNA): TGTGCCAGTAGTGGGAGCCTCTACGAGCAGTACTTC. Translation gives CASSGSLYEQYF.

The DNA for the CDR3 is TGCGCCAGCAGCCCGGCGGGGGAGGCTAACTATGGCTACACCTTC. This sequence encodes CASSPAGEANYGYTF. The V call is TRBV5-1, the J call TRBJ1-2, with D perhaps TRBD1 (5 bases). V lost 4 bases and J 0 bases, leaving 13 bases between the germline ends. The CDR3 is 15 residues long. CDR1 and CDR2 (germline): SGHRS, YFSETQ.

The rearrangement uses TRBV6-5 and TRBJ2-5; 8 bases line up with TRBD1. This CDR3 region has 14 residues. The ends lost 6 bases at V and 2 bases at J; junction bases unmatched: 5. Germline loops: CDR1 MNHEY, CDR2 SVGAGI. The CDR3 protein is CASSSRGPQETQYF. The CDR3 coding sequence is TGTGCCAGCAGCTCCAGGGGGCCGCAAGAGACCCAGTACTTC.

CDR3: CASSQEAGTSGTTDTQYF. CDR3 sequence (DNA): TGTGCCAGCAGCCAAGAAGCGGGGACTAGCGGGACAACAGATACGCAGTATTTT. This chain connects TRBV4-2 to TRBJ2-3, with TRBD2 matching over 13 bases. The CDR3 is made up of 18 amino acids. V lost 0 bases and J lost 3; bases outside the gene matches: 6. CDR1 is LGHNA, CDR2 YNFKEQ, per germline.